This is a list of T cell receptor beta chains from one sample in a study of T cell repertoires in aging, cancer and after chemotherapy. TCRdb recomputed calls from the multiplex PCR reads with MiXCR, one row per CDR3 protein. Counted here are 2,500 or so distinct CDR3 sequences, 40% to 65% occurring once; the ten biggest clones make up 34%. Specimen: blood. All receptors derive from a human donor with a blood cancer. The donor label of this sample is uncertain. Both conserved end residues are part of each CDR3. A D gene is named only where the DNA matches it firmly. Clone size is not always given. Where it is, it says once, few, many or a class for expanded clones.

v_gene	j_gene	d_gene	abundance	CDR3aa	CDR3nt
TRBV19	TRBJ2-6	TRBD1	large	CATTPGQGAPSGANVLTF	TGTGCCACCACCCCGGGACAGGGGGCCCCCTCTGGGGCCAACGTCCTGACTTTC
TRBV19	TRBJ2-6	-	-	CASSKGHGSGANVLTF	TGTGCCAGTAGTAAGGGGCATGGCTCTGGGGCCAACGTCCTGACTTTC
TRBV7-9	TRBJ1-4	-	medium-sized	CASSPRTESGVLFF	TGTGCCAGCAGCCCGCGGACGGAATCTGGTGTACTGTTTTTT
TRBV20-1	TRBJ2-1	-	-	CSARVGRTNEQFF	TGCAGTGCTAGGGTAGGCAGGACAAATGAGCAGTTCTTC
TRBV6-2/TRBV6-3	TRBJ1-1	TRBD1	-	CASSQGAEAFF	TGTGCCAGCAGTCAGGGGGCCGAAGCTTTCTTT
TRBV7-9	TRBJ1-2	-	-	CASSSLHPGSYGYTF	TGTGCCAGCAGCTCCCTCCACCCCGGGAGCTATGGCTACACCTTC
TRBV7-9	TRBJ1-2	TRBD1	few	CASSPGTDDGYTF	TGTGCCAGCAGCCCCGGGACAGATGATGGCTACACCTTC
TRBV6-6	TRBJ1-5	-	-	CASSSSGSNQPQHF	TGTGCCAGCAGCTCGTCAGGTAGCAATCAGCCCCAGCATTTT
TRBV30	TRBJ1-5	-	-	CAWSIQGQPQHF	TGTGCCTGGAGTATACAGGGCCAGCCCCAGCATTTT
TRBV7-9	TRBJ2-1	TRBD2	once	CASSLAGGWDEQFF	TGTGCCAGCAGTCTAGCGGGGGGGTGGGATGAGCAGTTCTTC
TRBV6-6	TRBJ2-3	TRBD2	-	CASSYRTSRGTDTQYF	TGTGCCAGCAGTTACCGGACTAGCCGAGGCACAGATACGCAGTATTTT
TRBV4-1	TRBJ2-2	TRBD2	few	CASRKRDWKNGELFF	TGCGCCAGCCGTAAGCGGGATTGGAAAAACGGGGAGCTGTTTTTT
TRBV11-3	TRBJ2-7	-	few	CASSLTGISEQYF	TGTGCCAGCAGCCTAACAGGTATCAGCGAGCAGTACTTC
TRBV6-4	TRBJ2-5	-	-	CASSFLGNSETQYF	TGTGCCAGCAGCTTCCTGGGGAATTCGGAGACCCAGTACTTC
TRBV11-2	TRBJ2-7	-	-	CASSLISTPYEQYF	TGTGCCAGCAGCTTAATTTCGACCCCGTACGAGCAGTACTTC
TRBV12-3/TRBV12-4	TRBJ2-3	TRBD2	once	CASRGTSGGPMYTQYF	TGTGCCAGCAGGGGGACTAGCGGGGGCCCTATGTATACGCAGTATTTT
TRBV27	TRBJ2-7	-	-	CASSYGRAYEQYF	TGTGCCAGCAGTTATGGCAGGGCCTACGAGCAGTACTTC
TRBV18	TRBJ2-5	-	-	CASSPRGGETQYF	TGTGCCAGCTCACCCCGGGGAGGAGAGACCCAGTACTTC
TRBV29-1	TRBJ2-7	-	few	CSVAARSLYEQYF	TGCAGCGTTGCTGCCAGGTCCCTCTACGAGCAGTACTTC
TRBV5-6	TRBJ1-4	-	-	CASSLGFENEKLFF	TGCGCCAGCAGCTTGGGTTTTGAGAATGAAAAACTGTTTTTT
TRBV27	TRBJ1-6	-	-	CASSLQNSPLHF	TGTGCCAGCAGTCTCCAAAATTCACCCCTCCACTTT
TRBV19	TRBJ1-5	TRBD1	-	CASRERDSYSNQPQHF	TGTGCCAGTAGAGAACGGGACAGTTATAGCAATCAGCCCCAGCATTTT
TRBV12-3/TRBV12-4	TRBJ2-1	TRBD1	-	CASRGQLSGQFF	TGTGCCAGCAGGGGACAGCTAAGTGGGCAGTTCTTC
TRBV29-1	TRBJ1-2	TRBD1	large	CSVGRPGGLGGYTF	TGCAGCGTCGGTCGCCCAGGGGGCTTGGGCGGCTACACCTTC
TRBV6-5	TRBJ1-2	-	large	CASSYASGRGGYTF	TGTGCCAGCAGTTACGCTTCTGGGCGGGGTGGCTACACCTTC
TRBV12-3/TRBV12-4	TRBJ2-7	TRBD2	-	CASSPPLRSGTYEQYF	TGTGCCAGCAGCCCGCCACTCAGGAGCGGGACGTACGAGCAGTACTTC
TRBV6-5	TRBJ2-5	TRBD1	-	CASRTGGTQETQYF	TGTGCCAGCAGGACAGGGGGGACTCAAGAGACCCAGTACTTC
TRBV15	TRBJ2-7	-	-	CATSRVLGEAGEQYF	TGTGCCACCAGCAGAGTCCTTGGGGAGGCGGGCGAGCAGTACTTC
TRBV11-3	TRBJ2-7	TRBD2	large	CASSKKRGAYEQYF	TGTGCCAGCAGCAAGAAGCGGGGGGCCTACGAGCAGTACTTC
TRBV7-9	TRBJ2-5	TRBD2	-	CASSSPGLAGGSQETQYF	TGTGCCAGCAGCTCCCCCGGACTAGCGGGAGGGAGCCAAGAGACCCAGTACTTC
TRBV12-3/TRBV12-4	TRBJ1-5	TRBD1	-	CASSTGWNQPQHF	TGTGCCAGCTCGACAGGGTGGAATCAGCCCCAGCATTTT
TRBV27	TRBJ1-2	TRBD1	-	CASSLLGGSWGRGNYGYTF	TGTGCCAGCAGTTTATTAGGGGGGTCTTGGGGCAGGGGGAACTATGGCTACACCTTC
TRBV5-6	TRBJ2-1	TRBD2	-	CASSQSFLIAGGYNEQFF	TGCGCCAGCAGCCAATCCTTTCTGATAGCGGGAGGGTACAATGAGCAGTTCTTC
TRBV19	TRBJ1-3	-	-	CASIVGGGSSGNTIYF	TGTGCCAGTATAGTTGGCGGGGGAAGCTCTGGAAACACCATATATTTT
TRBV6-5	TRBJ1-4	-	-	CASSPDNANEKLFF	TGTGCCAGCAGTCCGGACAACGCTAATGAAAAACTGTTTTTT
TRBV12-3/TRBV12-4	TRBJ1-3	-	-	CATAASGNTIYF	TGTGCCACCGCAGCCTCTGGAAACACCATATATTTT
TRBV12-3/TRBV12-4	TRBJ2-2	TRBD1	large	CASSFARGPLNTGELFF	TGTGCCAGCAGTTTCGCCAGGGGGCCCCTTAACACCGGGGAGCTGTTTTTT
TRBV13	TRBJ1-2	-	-	CASSPGGYGYTF	TGTGCCAGCAGCCCCGGGGGCTATGGCTACACCTTC
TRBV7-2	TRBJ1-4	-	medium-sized	CASSPGLNEKLFF	TGTGCCAGCAGCCCCGGGCTTAATGAAAAACTGTTTTTT
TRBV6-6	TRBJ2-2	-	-	CASRLTTNTGELFF	TGTGCCAGCAGGTTAACCACGAACACCGGGGAGCTGTTTTTT
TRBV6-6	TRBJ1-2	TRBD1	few	CASSYLGQGYGYTF	TGTGCCAGCAGTTACCTGGGACAGGGCTATGGCTACACCTTC